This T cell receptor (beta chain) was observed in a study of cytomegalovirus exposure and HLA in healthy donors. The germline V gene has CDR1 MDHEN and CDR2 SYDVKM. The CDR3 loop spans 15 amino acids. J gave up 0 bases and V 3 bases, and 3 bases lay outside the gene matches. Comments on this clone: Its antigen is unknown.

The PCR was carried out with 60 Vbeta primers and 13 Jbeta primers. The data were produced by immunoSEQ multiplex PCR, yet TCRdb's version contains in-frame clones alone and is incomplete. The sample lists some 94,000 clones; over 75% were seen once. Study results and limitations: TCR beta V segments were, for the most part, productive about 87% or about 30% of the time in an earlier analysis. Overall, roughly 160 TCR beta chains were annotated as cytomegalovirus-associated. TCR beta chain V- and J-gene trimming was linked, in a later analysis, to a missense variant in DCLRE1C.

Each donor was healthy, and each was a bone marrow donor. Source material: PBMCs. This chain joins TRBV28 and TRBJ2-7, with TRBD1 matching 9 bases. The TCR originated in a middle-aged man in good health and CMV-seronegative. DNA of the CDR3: TGTGCCAGCAGTTTGTTACAGGGGGCCTCCTACGAGCAGTACTTC. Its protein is CASSLLQGASYEQYF.